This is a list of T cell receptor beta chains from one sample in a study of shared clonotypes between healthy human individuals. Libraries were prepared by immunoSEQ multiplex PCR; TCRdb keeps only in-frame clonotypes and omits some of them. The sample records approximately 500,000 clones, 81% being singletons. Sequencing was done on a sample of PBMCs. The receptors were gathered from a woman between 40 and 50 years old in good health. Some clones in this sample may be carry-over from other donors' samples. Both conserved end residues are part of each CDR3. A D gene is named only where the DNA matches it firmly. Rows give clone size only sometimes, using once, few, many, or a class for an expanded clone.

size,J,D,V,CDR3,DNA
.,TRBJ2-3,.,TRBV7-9,CASSPTPDTQYF,TGTGCCAGCAGCCCCACTCCCGATACGCAGTATTTT
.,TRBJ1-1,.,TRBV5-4,CASTLDRSTEAFF,TGTGCCAGCACCTTGGACCGATCCACTGAAGCTTTCTTT
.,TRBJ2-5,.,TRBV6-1,CASRVARGAETQYF,TGTGCCAGCAGGGTAGCAAGGGGTGCCGAGACCCAGTACTTC
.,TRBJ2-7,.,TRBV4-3,CASSQVGSHYEQYF,TGCGCCAGCAGCCAAGTAGGAAGCCACTACGAGCAGTACTTC
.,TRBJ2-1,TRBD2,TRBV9,CASSVAHSSGTLNEQFF,TGTGCCAGCAGCGTAGCCCATAGTAGCGGGACCCTCAATGAGCAGTTCTTC
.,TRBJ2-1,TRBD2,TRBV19,CASKGTAGGYEQFF,TGTGCCAGTAAGGGCACAGCGGGGGGGTATGAGCAGTTCTTC
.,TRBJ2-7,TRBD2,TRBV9,CASAPGGRSYEQYF,TGTGCCAGCGCGCCAGGCGGGAGATCGTACGAGCAGTACTTC
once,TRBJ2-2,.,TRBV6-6,CASSKSGTRNTGELFF,TGTGCCAGCAGTAAATCCGGGACGAGAAACACCGGGGAGCTGTTTTTT
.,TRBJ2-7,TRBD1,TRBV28,CASSRGQTPYEQYF,TGTGCCAGCAGTCGGGGACAGACTCCCTACGAGCAGTACTTC
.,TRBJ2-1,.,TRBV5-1,CASSLERQDLYNEQFF,TGCGCCAGCAGCTTGGAGAGGCAGGACCTCTACAATGAGCAGTTCTTC
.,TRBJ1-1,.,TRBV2,CASRMGIGSTEAFF,TGTGCCAGCAGGATGGGGATCGGGTCTACTGAAGCTTTCTTT
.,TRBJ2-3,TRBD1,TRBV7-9,CASSLGQGFSTDTQYF,TGTGCCAGCAGCTTAGGACAGGGATTTAGCACAGATACGCAGTATTTT
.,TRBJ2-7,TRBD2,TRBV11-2,CASSLTGLAYEQYF,TGTGCCAGCAGCTTAACAGGACTAGCCTACGAGCAGTACTTC
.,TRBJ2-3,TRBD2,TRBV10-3,CALGGAGDTQYF,TGTGCCCTCGGGGGGGCGGGAGATACGCAGTATTTT
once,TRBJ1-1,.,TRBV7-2,CASSLDTGRTTEAFF,TGTGCCAGCAGCTTAGACACAGGGCGGACCACTGAAGCTTTCTTT
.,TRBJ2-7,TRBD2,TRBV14,CASSQVGGSGSYEQYF,TGTGCCAGCAGCCAAGTAGGCGGTAGCGGGAGCTACGAGCAGTACTTC
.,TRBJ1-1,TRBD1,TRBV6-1,CASTTDRGNTEAFF,TGTGCCAGCACCACCGACAGGGGGAACACTGAAGCTTTCTTT
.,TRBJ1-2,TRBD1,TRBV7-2,CASRWDRANYGYTF,TGTGCCAGCAGATGGGACAGGGCTAACTATGGCTACACCTTC
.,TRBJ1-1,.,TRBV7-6,CASSFSRENTEAFF,TGTGCCAGCAGCTTCTCCCGGGAGAACACTGAAGCTTTCTTT
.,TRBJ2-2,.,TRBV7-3,CASSNRVANTGELFF,TGTGCCAGCAGCAACCGGGTCGCGAACACCGGGGAGCTGTTTTTT
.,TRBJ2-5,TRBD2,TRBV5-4,CASSSGTSGRETQYF,TGTGCCAGCAGTTCTGGGACTAGCGGGAGGGAGACCCAGTACTTC
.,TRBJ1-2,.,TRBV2,CASRNNLGDTMYGYTF,TGTGCCAGCAGAAACAATCTCGGGGACACGATGTATGGCTACACCTTC
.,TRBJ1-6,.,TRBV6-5,CASSAGRVGSPLHF,TGTGCCAGCAGTGCTGGCAGGGTCGGATCACCCCTCCACTTT
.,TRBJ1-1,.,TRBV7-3,CASSLRGEVEAFF,TGTGCCAGCAGCTTAAGGGGGGAAGTTGAAGCTTTCTTT
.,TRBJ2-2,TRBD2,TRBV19,CASSIHRGGPDGELFF,TGTGCCAGTAGTATTCATCGGGGAGGGCCGGACGGGGAGCTGTTTTTT
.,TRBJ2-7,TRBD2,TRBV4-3,CASSLAGGPINEQYF,TGCGCCAGCAGCCTAGCGGGAGGGCCAATTAACGAGCAGTACTTC
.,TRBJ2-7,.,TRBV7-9,CASSLYEGYEQYF,TGTGCCAGCAGCTTATACGAGGGCTACGAGCAGTACTTC
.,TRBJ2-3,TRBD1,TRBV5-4,CASSSIRDRSTDTQYF,TGTGCCAGCAGCTCCATTCGGGACAGGAGCACAGATACGCAGTATTTT
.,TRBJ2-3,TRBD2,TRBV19,CASSRPGASGRTDTQYF,TGTGCCAGTAGCCGACCCGGGGCTAGCGGGAGAACAGATACGCAGTATTTT
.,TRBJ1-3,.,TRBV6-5,CASSYEPSGNTIYF,TGTGCCAGCAGTTATGAACCATCCGGAAACACCATATATTTT
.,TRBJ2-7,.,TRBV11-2,CASSLAAGSSYEQYF,TGTGCCAGCAGCTTAGCGGCGGGAAGCTCCTACGAGCAGTACTTC
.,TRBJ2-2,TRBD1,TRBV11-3,CASSLGTGDTGELFF,TGTGCCAGCAGCCTCGGGACAGGAGACACCGGGGAGCTGTTTTTT
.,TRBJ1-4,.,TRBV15,CATSLDRKTNEKLFF,TGTGCCACCAGCCTAGACAGGAAAACTAATGAAAAACTGTTTTTT
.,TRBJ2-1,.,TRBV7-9,CASSVRDQYNEQFF,TGTGCCAGCAGCGTCCGGGACCAATACAATGAGCAGTTCTTC
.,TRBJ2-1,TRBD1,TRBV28,CASRLGTENEQFF,TGTGCCAGCAGATTGGGGACAGAGAATGAGCAGTTCTTC
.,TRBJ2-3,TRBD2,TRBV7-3,CASSPSGTSIDTQYF,TGTGCCAGCAGCCCTAGCGGGACTAGCATAGATACGCAGTATTTT
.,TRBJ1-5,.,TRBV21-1,CASSRRWIRCNQPQHF,TGTGCCAGCAGCCGGAGGTGGATTCGGTGCAATCAGCCCCAGCATTTT
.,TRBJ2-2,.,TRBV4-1,CASSPRFAGSAAGELFF,TGCGCCAGCAGCCCTCGCTTTGCCGGGAGCGCGGCCGGGGAGCTGTTTTTT
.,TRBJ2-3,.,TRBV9,CASSVQGRGDTDTQYF,TGTGCCAGCAGCGTACAGGGCCGAGGGGACACAGATACGCAGTATTTT
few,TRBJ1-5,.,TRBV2,CASSESRRGDNQPQHF,TGTGCCAGCAGTGAATCCCGCAGGGGCGACAATCAGCCCCAGCATTTT
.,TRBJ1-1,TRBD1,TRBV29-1,CSVEGQGRFDEAFF,TGCAGCGTTGAGGGACAGGGGAGATTTGATGAAGCTTTCTTT
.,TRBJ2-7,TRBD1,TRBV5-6,CASSFNDRAGSEQYF,TGTGCCAGCAGCTTCAATGACAGGGCTGGTTCCGAGCAGTACTTC
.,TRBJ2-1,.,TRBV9,CASSVGPGWESSYNEQFF,TGTGCCAGCAGCGTAGGACCCGGATGGGAGAGCTCCTACAATGAGCAGTTCTTC
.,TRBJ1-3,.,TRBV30,CAWSVSSGNTIYF,TGTGCCTGGAGCGTGAGCTCTGGAAACACCATATATTTT
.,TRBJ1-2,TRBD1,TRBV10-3,CAITPRDSNYGYTF,TGTGCCATCACCCCCCGGGACAGTAACTATGGCTACACCTTC
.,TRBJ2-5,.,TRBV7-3,CASSLRGSETQYF,TGTGCCAGCAGCTTAAGGGGTTCGGAGACCCAGTACTTC
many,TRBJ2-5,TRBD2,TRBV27,CASSLRLAGGETQYF,TGTGCCAGCAGTTTAAGACTAGCGGGGGGAGAGACCCAGTACTTC
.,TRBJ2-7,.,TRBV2,CASSEGLYEQYF,TGTGCCAGCAGCGAAGGTCTCTACGAGCAGTACTTC
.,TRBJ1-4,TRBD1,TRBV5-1,CASTGQGANEKLFF,TGCGCCAGCACGGGACAGGGGGCTAATGAAAAACTGTTTTTT